Given below is one T cell receptor beta chain in context. The antigen remains undetermined. Germline trimming cut 2 bases from V and 4 bases from J; bases unmatched to any gene: 4. Germline CDR1 GTSNPN, CDR2 SVGIG (reference sequence). This CDR3 is 13 amino acids long. This sample was included in a study of response to subunit inactivated influenza vaccine. TCRdb itself ran the RT-PCR reads through MiXCR, one entry per CDR3 protein. The sample shows hundreds of thousands of distinct CDR3 sequences, approximately 15% of them seen only once. Notes on the study in general: Researchers suggested that each seasonal influenza vaccination recruits few new T cells.

The TCR comes from a man aged 50 to 60 who received an inactivated influenza vaccine. The sample was PBMCs from blood, taken 14 to 15 days before vaccination. The rearrangement links TRBV30 to TRBJ2-5; 7 bases map to TRBD1. For the CDR3, the DNA is TGTGCCTGGAGTATAGGGGGCCCAGAGACCCAGTACTTC. Protein sequence: CAWSIGGPETQYF. The full variable domain, with the rest looked up from reference TRBV30 and TRBJ2-5, is SQTIHQWPATLVQPVGSPLSLECTVEGTSNPNLYWYRQAAGRGLQLLFYSVGIGQISSEVPQNLSASRPQDRQFILSSKKLLLSDSGFYLCAWSIGGPETQYFGPGTRLLVL.